This T cell receptor beta chain was identified during a study of regulatory T cells in long-lasting Graves disease. Both iRepertoire HTBI primers and Arm-PCR of CDR3 regions were used to build the TCR beta libraries. One entry per CDR3 protein, called by TCRdb with MiXCR from the multiplex PCR reads. This table holds over 500,000 distinct CDR3 sequences, approximately 15% found once. Time point reported: newly diagnosed GD, antithyroid drugs for less than 3 months. There was RNA extracted from PBMCs, and the TCR library was made from it. This clonotype was counted at least ten times. These data also featured in a second study, about T cells in Graves' hyperthyroidism and ophthalmopathy. That source notes: The blood repertoire included most of the expanded thyroid clonotypes above 0.001.

This receptor was obtained from a woman in her 30s with Graves disease. Sequencing was performed on peripheral blood mononuclear cells (PBMCs), taken at new diagnosis, from a patient treated with antithyroid drugs.

The CDR3 nucleotides are TGTGCCAGCAGCCGGGACAGACAAGAGACCCAGTACTTC. Protein: CASSRDRQETQYF. V is TRBV11-2 and J is TRBJ2-5; 7 bases are a match to TRBD1. The CDR3 has 13 residues. Germline V lookup: CDR1 SGHAT, CDR2 FQNNGV. Trimming removed 5 bases from V and 2 bases from J; junction bases left unmatched: 2.